This T cell receptor (beta chain) came from a study of cytomegalovirus exposure and HLA in healthy donors. Notes on this clone: The target antigen is unknown.

Study-level results: Later work associated more than 15,000 TCR beta sequences with HLA alleles at 0.05 false discovery rate. V segments that were indistinguishable, TRBV6-2 and TRBV6-3 among them, were omitted from analysis. Across all donors, roughly uniform sequencing depth was an assumption of the presence/absence analyses. An analysis done earlier found most TCR beta V segments productive about 87% or about 30% of the time.

This CDR3 is built from 17 residues. The V segment lost 4 bases and the J segment 0 bases; nucleotides outside the gene matches: 3. Germline V gives CDR1 SNHLY, CDR2 FYNNEI. Primers: 60 Vbeta forward and 13 Jbeta reverse. The data were produced by immunoSEQ multiplex PCR, yet TCRdb's version contains in-frame clones alone and is incomplete. The sample records 200,000 to 250,000 clones, around 89% being singletons. Sequencing used PBMCs. The receptor's source is a woman aged 18-30 years in good health and CMV-seronegative. The chain recombines TRBV2 with TRBJ2-2; 12 positions match TRBD2. CDR3 sequence reads: CASSVTSGGPNTGELFF. The CDR3 coding sequence is TGTGCCAGCAGTGTCACTAGCGGGGGGCCGAACACCGGGGAGCTGTTTTTT.